Sample share makes the clone carrying this T cell receptor beta chain medium-sized. The entry originates in a study of blood T cell repertoires in COVID-19. Across the whole study: The United States, Italy and Spain provided the acute and convalescent COVID-19 samples. Sources were T cells, B-cell-depleted T cells, or PBMCs; the material itself was cDNA or gDNA.

As processed by the authors: By means of reference gene primer amplification, nucleated cell counts were estimated. Assay: immunoSEQ multiplex PCR; the TCRdb copy retains only in-frame clones and omits some. V, J and clone size derive from that table, while D and trimming were established from the DNA sequence. This table has about 55,000 clones, 82% appearing once. Followed longitudinally, the Seattle patients had been enrolled during active infection. Germline values: CDR1 SEHNR, CDR2 FQNEAQ (reference sequence). This CDR3 is built from 16 residues. J was trimmed by 0 bases and V by 5 bases; bases with no gene match: 7.

Sample: peripheral blood. The origin of this receptor is a man older than 75 with COVID-19, enrolled during active disease. This rearrangement joins TRBV7-9 to TRBJ2-1; 7 bases are a match to TRBD1. CDR3 residues: CASSGRQGISYNEQFF. The CDR3 DNA reads TGTGCCAGCAGCGGCCGACAGGGTATCTCCTACAATGAGCAGTTCTTC.